This T cell receptor (beta chain) is drawn from a study of T-cell memory formation after mild COVID-19 (dated by TCRdb to about 2021). Study-wide context: Most TCR sequence clusters were specific to one of the two donors. Two young, previously healthy adult volunteers made up the cohort, one male and one female. In a couple of donors, T-cell clones that expanded and contracted after mild COVID-19 were tracked by sequencing TCRalpha and TCRbeta repertoires over time. Overall study outcomes, separate from this receptor: Only two mild cases were covered in the study, and larger cohorts including severe cases with pre-infection samples were considered necessary. Some responding clones were found in pre-infection memory, which suggests that pre-existing cross-reactive memory T cells took part in the SARS-CoV-2 response. Contracting CD4+ clones appeared mostly in the CM and EM memory subsets, whereas CD8+ clones were enriched in EMRA. From day 15 to 85, contracting clones showed balanced CD4/CD8 phenotypes, whereas a second wave of clones that expanded from day 15 to 37 leaned towards CD4+. SARS-CoV-2 specificity of the second-wave clones peaking on day 37 was not confirmed.

Ficoll-Paque density gradient centrifugation was the method used to isolate PBMCs. TCRdb shows the sequencer as Illumina NovaSeq 6000. Using 5'RACE with constant-segment primers, TCRalpha and TCRbeta cDNA libraries were constructed, with sample barcodes and unique molecular identifiers added in the process. RNA was extracted from every sample with Trizol reagent. Libraries were amplified in two PCR steps, with a second sample barcode and Illumina TruSeq adapters added in the second step. The libraries were sequenced on an Illumina NovaSeq using 2 x 150 bp paired-end reads. Per the original workflow: With migec v1.2.7, reads were demultiplexed and then collapsed into UMI-guided consensus sequences. Using mixcr v2.1.11, UMI consensuses were aligned to TRA and TRB V and J templates and then assembled into clonotypes. A clonotype was counted as expanded or contracted only when both edgeR and NoisET called the clonotype significant, with the noise models trained on biological replicates. For edgeR calls, the thresholds were a false discovery rate-adjusted p below 0.01 and a log2 fold-change of 1. PCA with hierarchical clustering of max-normalized trajectories of the 1000 most abundant clonotypes was used as exploratory dynamics analysis. The CD4 or CD8 phenotype of responding clones was assigned using the separately sequenced CD4+ and CD8+ repertoires. The public sequencing data were trimmed at Q25 with fastp and processed into clonotypes with MiXCR by TCRdb, which kept only in-frame beta chains. Every entry covers one CDR3 protein and lists the most common genes and DNA from its rows. It is TCRdb's table, rather than the study itself, that gives the V and J calls and clone size. This sample lists approximately 260,000 distinct CDR3 sequences; roughly a sixth were detected once. Together, the top ten hold roughly a fifth of the sample.

CDR1 is given as MNHNS and CDR2 as SASEGT, both from the germline V gene. From its cysteine to its phenylalanine, the CDR3 spans 15 amino acids. The CDR3 DNA has 45 bases and is translated from base 1. V is shortened by 1 base, J by 3 bases, and the region joining them spans 13 bases. Concerning this clonotype itself: Its recognized antigen is unknown. No qualities accompany the bases; no much larger clone lies one base away.

The specimen was PBMCs or a T cell subset sorted from them (not recorded which). The rearrangement combines TRBV6-1 with TRBJ2-7; a tentative D call is TRBD1 (6 bases match). This receptor was obtained from a man between 18 and 29 years old who had mild COVID-19 (a few samples of this study predate the infection). The sample titles of this study are shuffled in the database, so cell type and time point are left out; the donor was told from shared clones. At the DNA level, the sequence is TGTGCCAGCAGTGAAGGGGTGGTCAGGGGCTACGAGCAGTACTTC. Translated, it reads CASSEGVVRGYEQYF.